This entry lists 24 T cell receptor beta chains sequenced from one sample in a study of blood T cell repertoires in COVID-19. Assay used: immunoSEQ multiplex PCR; TCRdb lists only in-frame clones, some missing. The profile covers hundreds of thousands of clones, with 75% to 90% appearing a single time and roughly 0.25% taken by the ten largest. The sequenced sample consisted of peripheral blood. The receptor set was obtained from a young woman with acute or convalescent COVID-19.

The V gene is TRBV4-1, the J gene TRBJ1-2; D is ambiguous. Looked up from germline, CDR1 is MGHRA and CDR2 is YSYEKL. V lost 1 base to trimming and J lost 2 bases, with 14 bases between them. The CDR3 is 16 amino acids. CDR3 sequence: CASSQGLQRSNYGYTF. The CDR3 coding sequence is TGCGCCAGCAGCCAAGGATTACAGAGATCCAACTATGGCTACACCTTC.

This chain uses TRBV12-3 or TRBV12-4 with TRBJ2-7; the D gene is possibly TRBD2 (5 bases). The CDR3 length is 13 residues. The V end was cut by 2 bases, the J end by 5 bases, with 10 bases between. The CDR3 region is CASSLSGVHEQYF. CDR3 nucleotides: TGTGCCAGCAGTTTATCCGGGGTTCACGAGCAGTACTTC.

The chain recombines TRBV9 with TRBJ1-1; no clear D. The germline gives CDR1 SGDLS, CDR2 YYNGEE. CDR3 length: 13 residues. Trimming removed 6 bases at V and 4 bases at J, with 13 bases between. The CDR3: CASIPHSGTEAFF. CDR3 in DNA: TGTGCCAGCATCCCTCATTCGGGCACTGAAGCTTTCTTT.

In the case of this clone: Other nucleotide sequences in the sample specify the same CDR3. The V gene is TRBV6-4, the J gene TRBJ2-1; TRBD1 agrees at 11 bases. The CDR3 covers 14 residues. The trim removed 2 bases at V and 6 bases at J, leaving 0 bases unmatched. Germline V CDR1 and CDR2: MRHNA, SNTAGT. The CDR3 coding sequence is TGTGCCAGCAGTGACGGACAGGGGGCCAATGAGCAGTTCTTC. This sequence encodes CASSDGQGANEQFF.

The V call is TRBV29-1, the J call TRBJ1-4, with D maybe TRBD1 (5 bases). Germline V gene sequence: CDR1 SQVTM, CDR2 ANQGSEA. V was shortened by 0 bases and J by 7 bases, with 12 bases between the two germline ends. The CDR3 runs to 14 residues. The CDR3 region has the DNA TGCAGCGTTGAAGACCGGGGGACCGGTGAAAAACTGTTTTTT. Its protein is CSVEDRGTGEKLFF.

This chain joins TRBV14 and TRBJ2-7; D might be TRBD2 (6 bases). CDR1 is SGHDN and CDR2 is FVKESK in the germline V gene. V was shortened by 2 bases and J by 0 bases, with 11 bases between the two germline ends. This CDR3 region has 15 residues. The CDR3 here is CASSQWAGSSYEQYF. The CDR3 DNA reads TGTGCCAGCAGCCAATGGGCGGGGAGCTCCTACGAGCAGTACTTC.

The chain carries TRBV4-3 and TRBJ2-1; possible D gene TRBD2, 6 bases. V was cut by 1 base and J by 1 base, with 11 bases left in between. Germline V gives CDR1 LGHNA, CDR2 YSLEER. The CDR3 totals 16 residues. In DNA, the CDR3 is TGCGCCAGCAGCCAAGTTAGCGGCACGTCCTACAATGAGCAGTTCTTC. Protein product: CASSQVSGTSYNEQFF.

This chain uses TRBV9 with TRBJ2-1; possible D gene TRBD2, 6 bases. The CDR3 sequence is 13 residues long. Germline V gene data show CDR1 as SGDLS and CDR2 as YYNGEE. Trimming cost V 0 bases and J 10 bases, with 11 bases left between them. CDR3 residues: CASSVVSGEEQFF. DNA for the CDR3: TGTGCCAGCAGCGTAGTGTCGGGGGAAGAGCAGTTCTTC.

J is TRBJ2-2 and V is TRBV6-6; 8 bases agree with TRBD2. The CDR3 length is 13 residues. Looked up from germline, CDR1 is MNHNY and CDR2 is SVGAGI (reference sequence). The trim removed 11 bases at V and 3 bases at J, leaving 5 bases unmatched. The CDR3 sequence is CASRGGDTGELFF. CDR3 nucleotide sequence: TGTGCCTCCCGGGGGGGGGACACCGGGGAGCTGTTTTTT.

This chain uses TRBV7-3 with TRBJ2-1; D possibly corresponds to TRBD2 (6 bases). Deletions cut 5 bases from V and 6 bases from J, with 17 bases between. The CDR3 extends over 15 amino acids. In germline, CDR1 is SGHTA, CDR2 FQGTGA. CDR3 in DNA: TGTGCCAGCAGCCAGCCCGGGACTTATCCCAATGAGCAGTTCTTC. It encodes CASSQPGTYPNEQFF.

This clone was counted ten times or more. This rearrangement joins TRBV7-9 to TRBJ1-1; TRBD1 might be the D (6 bases). The germline V gene encodes CDR1 SEHNR and CDR2 FQNEAQ (reference sequence). The CDR3 extends over 16 amino acids. V was shortened by 3 bases and J by 5 bases, with 19 bases between the two germline ends. Here the CDR3 reads CASSFQGWLGGTEAFF. The CDR3 DNA sequence: TGTGCCAGCAGCTTCCAGGGGTGGTTAGGCGGGACTGAAGCTTTCTTT.

The J gene is TRBJ1-5, the V gene TRBV11-2, with TRBD1 identical over 9 bases. The V gene end was trimmed by 3 bases and the J gene end by 9 bases; junction bases not matched to a gene: 9. The germline V gene encodes CDR1 SGHAT and CDR2 FQNNGV. The CDR3 contains 15 residues. The CDR3 DNA reads TGTGCCAGCAGCTTCGACCCGACAGGGGGACGGCCCCAGCATTTT. Encoded protein: CASSFDPTGGRPQHF. The full variable domain, with the rest looked up from reference TRBV11-2 and TRBJ1-5, is EAGVAQSPRYKIIEKRQSVAFWCNPISGHATLYWYQQILGQGPKLLIQFQNNGVVDDSQLPKDRFSAERLKGVDSTLKIQPAKLEDSAVYLCASSFDPTGGRPQHFGDGTRLSIL.

The rearrangement uses TRBV9 and TRBJ1-2; D might be TRBD1 (5 bases). This CDR3 is 14 amino acids long. Trimming took off 3 bases at V and 8 bases at J, with 17 bases between the two ends. Per germline, CDR1 SGDLS and CDR2 YYNGEE. The CDR3 spells CASSAFWGDQGYTF. The DNA of the CDR3 is TGTGCCAGCAGCGCATTCTGGGGGGACCAAGGCTACACCTTC.

This chain connects TRBV19 to TRBJ2-7, with 8 bases that match TRBD1. The CDR3 consists of 16 residues. J was trimmed by 4 bases and V by 4 bases; bases with no gene match: 12. Germline CDR1 is LNHDA and CDR2 is SQIVND (reference sequence). Here the CDR3 reads CASSNGVRQGAYEQYF. CDR3 DNA: TGTGCCAGTAGTAACGGGGTGCGGCAGGGGGCTTACGAGCAGTACTTC.

About this clone itself: Compared with germline, one end of the junction differs, possibly owing to a read error. The chain carries TRBV4-1 and TRBJ2-1; D not resolved. The CDR3 is 17 residues long. Germline loops: CDR1 MGHRA, CDR2 YSYEKL. The CDR3, as DNA: TGCGCCAGCAGTCAAGTTGTAGTCGTTAGCTCCTACAATGAGCAGTTCTTC. Protein: CASSQVVVVSSYNEQFF.

This chain joins TRBV2 and TRBJ1-5; D gene uncertain. This CDR3 comprises 13 residues. Trimming took 8 bases from V and 0 from J, leaving 8 bases between them. Germline loops: CDR1 SNHLY, CDR2 FYNNEI. CDR3 protein: CASRTDSNQPQHF. DNA for the CDR3: TGTGCCAGCCGTACAGATAGCAATCAGCCCCAGCATTTT.

The gene calls are TRBV2 and TRBJ2-2; possibly TRBD2 for D (7 bases). Germline loops: CDR1 SNHLY, CDR2 FYNNEI. V was shortened by 4 bases and J by 5 bases, with 14 bases between the two germline ends. This CDR3 has 15 residues. CDR3 sequence: CASSAARGLTGELFF. The CDR3 bases are TGTGCCAGCAGTGCCGCGCGGGGGCTAACCGGGGAGCTGTTTTTT.

This clone was counted a single time. The J gene is TRBJ1-2, the V gene TRBV3-1 (or the pseudogene TRBV3-2); D uncertain. V was clipped by 7 bases and J by 0 bases, with 12 bases between them. This CDR3 region has 14 residues. Per germline, CDR1 LGHDT and CDR2 YNNKEL (reference sequence). This CDR3 reads CASTAGGPNYGYTF. CDR3 nucleotide sequence: TGTGCCAGCACCGCGGGTGGCCCTAACTATGGCTACACCTTC.

V usage is TRBV6-5 and J usage is TRBJ2-1, with D perhaps TRBD1 (5 bases). Trimming took 1 base from V and 0 from J, leaving 7 bases between them. The germline V gene has CDR1 MNHEY and CDR2 SVGAGI. This CDR3 has 15 residues. The CDR3 loop reads CASSYWGNSYNEQFF. In DNA form, the CDR3 reads TGTGCCAGCAGTTACTGGGGCAACTCCTACAATGAGCAGTTCTTC.

The chain couples TRBV7-4 to TRBJ1-1, with 7 nucleotides matching TRBD1. V shed 4 bases and J 6 bases; nucleotides not matched to a gene: 8. Per germline, CDR1 SGHVT and CDR2 SQSDAQ. This CDR3 comprises 14 residues. CDR3 protein: CASSSKDRLAEAFF. The CDR3 coding sequence is TGTGCCAGCAGCTCCAAGGACAGGTTGGCTGAAGCTTTCTTT.

This clone has just one count. This rearrangement joins TRBV6-4 to TRBJ2-3; no reliable D call. Trimming stripped 6 bases from V and 0 bases from J, with 7 bases between. This CDR3 has 13 residues. Germline lookup yields CDR1 MRHNA and CDR2 SNTAGT. The CDR3 nucleotides are TGTGCCAGCAGCAAGACTAGCACAGATACGCAGTATTTT. This encodes CASSKTSTDTQYF.

This chain uses TRBV5-1 with TRBJ2-1, with 7 bases fitting TRBD1. The ends lost 0 bases at V and 6 bases at J; junction bases unmatched: 9. The CDR3 has 16 amino acids. Germline CDR1 SGHRS, CDR2 YFSETQ. CDR3 DNA: TGCGCCAGCAGCTTGGAACGACAGGGATCGGGCAATGAGCAGTTCTTC. Protein: CASSLERQGSGNEQFF.

The V call is TRBV9, the J call TRBJ2-1; 8 positions agree with TRBD2. The V gene's germline CDR1 is SGDLS and CDR2 YYNGEE. There are 16 residues in the CDR3. The J segment lost 6 bases and the V segment lost 5 bases, leaving 13 bases of the junction unmatched. The CDR3 region is CASSDPSGRGVNEQFF. The CDR3 DNA is TGTGCCAGCAGTGACCCCTCGGGGCGGGGGGTCAATGAGCAGTTCTTC.

The chain combines TRBV11-2 with TRBJ2-5, with 8 bases aligning to TRBD1. The CDR3 extends over 14 amino acids. Trimming took 5 bases from V and 5 from J; bases not matched to a gene: 7. Germline assignment: CDR1 SGHAT and CDR2 FQNNGV. CDR3 coding DNA: TGTGCCAGCAGCACGACAGGGGTTGGTGAGACCCAGTACTTC. It encodes CASSTTGVGETQYF.